The 20 T cell receptor beta chains reported below all come from one sample, sequenced in a study of shared clonotypes between healthy human individuals. Sequencing used immunoSEQ multiplex PCR; TCRdb keeps in-frame clones, though not all of them. The table has around 430,000 clones, around 79% seen once. The specimen sequenced was PBMCs. The receptors come from a woman in her 40s in good health. Some clones in this sample may be carry-over from other donors' samples.

J is TRBJ2-7 and V is TRBV21-1; the DNA was not used to check the table's D call, TRBD1. TRBV21-1 is classified as a pseudogene. CDR3 length equals 16 residues. The CDR3 DNA reads TGTGCCAGCAGAAGTCTAGGGCAGGGGGCAACCTACGAGCAGTACTTC. This encodes CASRSLGQGATYEQYF.

V gene TRBV5-1 combines with J gene TRBJ2-5, with a possible D match to TRBD1 (7 bases). The V gene's germline CDR1 is SGHRS and CDR2 YFSETQ. The CDR3 is 16 amino acids. Trimming pared 4 bases from V and 2 bases from J, leaving 18 bases between. The CDR3 region is CASSGGGTVLQETQYF. The DNA of the CDR3 is TGCGCCAGCAGCGGCGGCGGGACAGTGCTACAAGAGACCCAGTACTTC.

The V and J genes are TRBV11-2 and TRBJ1-2; the D is unclear. Trimming cost V 9 bases and J 2 bases, with 13 bases left between them. This CDR3 contains 13 residues. CDR1 and CDR2 from the germline V gene are SGHAT and FQNNGV. CDR3 protein: CASRPDMNYGYTF. The DNA for the CDR3 is TGTGCCAGTCGACCAGACATGAACTATGGCTACACCTTC.

The V gene is TRBV28, the J gene TRBJ2-7, with D tentatively TRBD1 or TRBD2 (5 bases each). CDR1 and CDR2 (germline): MDHEN, SYDVKM. Trimming removed 4 bases from V and 9 bases from J, with 16 bases in between. The CDR3 runs 13 residues. The CDR3 reads CASSSPGTSGQYF. The DNA for the CDR3 is TGTGCCAGCAGTTCCCCCGGGACGTCGGGGCAGTACTTC.

Points on this clone: The sample holds other DNA sequences that translate to the same CDR3. V gene TRBV18 combines with J gene TRBJ1-2; the D is unclear. Per germline, CDR1 KGHSH and CDR2 LQKENI. The CDR3 covers 13 residues. Trimming removed 3 bases from V and 2 bases from J, with 7 bases in between. CDR3 DNA sequence: TGTGCCAGCTCACCCCAGGAAAACTATGGCTACACCTTC. It yields the protein CASSPQENYGYTF.

The rearrangement joins TRBV6-6 to TRBJ2-1, with 8 positions matching TRBD2. CDR3 size: 14 residues. Germline V gives CDR1 MNHNY, CDR2 SVGAGI (reference sequence). J was trimmed by 8 bases and V by 6 bases; bases with no gene match: 9. CDR3 DNA: TGTGCCAGCAGCCACCGGACTAGCATGGATGAGCAGTTCTTC. Translating it yields CASSHRTSMDEQFF.

The chain couples TRBV13 to TRBJ2-7, with 13 nucleotides matching TRBD2. In germline, CDR1 is PRHDT, CDR2 FYEKMQ (reference sequence). The CDR3 spans 14 residues. The trim removed 6 bases at V and 4 bases at J, leaving 3 bases unmatched. The CDR3 DNA reads TGTGCCAGCAGGACTAGCGGGAGGAGTTACGAGCAGTACTTC. This gives the protein CASRTSGRSYEQYF.

The genes are TRBV27 and TRBJ2-7; D gene unclear. Germline-derived CDR1 and CDR2 are MNHEY and SMNVEV (reference sequence). The CDR3 is made up of 17 amino acids. The V and J ends lost 0 bases and 0 bases respectively, with 15 bases between them. Here the CDR3 reads CASSLSFPSGSSYEQYF. For the CDR3, the DNA is TGTGCCAGCAGTTTATCCTTCCCTAGTGGTAGCTCCTACGAGCAGTACTTC.

This clone was detected a few times. This rearrangement joins TRBV27 to TRBJ1-1, with D uncertain. V gave up 4 bases and J gave up 5 bases, with 11 bases separating them. This CDR3 comprises 13 residues. Per germline, CDR1 MNHEY and CDR2 SMNVEV (reference sequence). CDR3 coding DNA: TGTGCCAGCAGTTCTTTAAGAGCTACTGAAGCTTTCTTT. Translation gives CASSSLRATEAFF.

The chain couples TRBV7-2 to TRBJ2-7, with 9 nucleotides matching TRBD1. After removal of 5 bases from V and 5 bases from J, the junction contained 10 bases not matched to a gene. CDR1 SGHTA and CDR2 FQGNSA come from the germline V gene. The CDR3 totals 15 residues. The CDR3 region is CASSDLGTGYHEQYF. In DNA, the CDR3 is TGTGCCAGCAGCGACCTCGGGACAGGGTACCACGAGCAGTACTTC.

V usage is TRBV25-1 and J usage is TRBJ2-1; possibly TRBD1 for D (5 bases). This CDR3 has 14 amino acids. The germline V gene encodes CDR1 MGHDK and CDR2 SYGVNS. V lost 5 bases and J 1 base, leaving 9 bases between the germline ends. This CDR3 is CASSKDSSYNEQFF. The CDR3 DNA reads as TGTGCCAGCAGTAAAGACAGTTCCTACAATGAGCAGTTCTTC. The full variable domain, with the rest looked up from reference TRBV25-1 and TRBJ2-1, is EADIYQTPRYLVIGTGKKITLECSQTMGHDKMYWYQQDPGMELHLIHYSYGVNSTEKGDLSSESTVSRIRTEHFPLTLESARPSHTSQYLCASSKDSSYNEQFFGPGTRLTVL.

Ten or more counts support this clone. CDR3 residues: CAWSVRGINTEAFF. The CDR3 region has the DNA TGTGCCTGGAGTGTGAGAGGGATAAACACTGAAGCTTTCTTT. The chain carries TRBV30 and TRBJ1-1; D is uncertain. The germline gives CDR1 GTSNPN, CDR2 SVGIG (reference sequence). V was clipped by 0 bases and J by 2 bases, with 10 bases between them. There are 14 residues in the CDR3.

This clone is medium-sized within its sample. The chain recombines TRBV14 with TRBJ2-1, with 10 nucleotides matching TRBD2. The V gene's germline CDR1 is SGHDN and CDR2 FVKESK. V shed 4 bases and J 8 bases; nucleotides not matched to a gene: 11. This CDR3 region has 16 residues. CDR3 in amino acids: CASSRDSGRWIDEQFF. In nucleotides, the CDR3 is TGTGCCAGCAGCCGGGATAGCGGGAGGTGGATCGATGAGCAGTTCTTC.

The rearrangement uses TRBV11-2 and TRBJ2-6; TRBD1 or TRBD2 may be the D gene (5 bases each). CDR3 size: 15 residues. Germline-derived CDR1 and CDR2 are SGHAT and FQNNGV. V dropped 1 base and J dropped 4 bases, with 8 bases sitting between them. This chain's CDR3 is CASSLGGYGANVLTF. The CDR3, as DNA: TGTGCCAGCAGCTTAGGGGGGTACGGGGCCAACGTCCTGACTTTC.

This clone occurred many times. This rearrangement joins TRBV6-4 to TRBJ2-5; 11 bases align to TRBD2. V trimming: 6 bases; J trimming: 1 base; junction bases outside the gene matches: 7. This CDR3 has 16 amino acids. Looked up from germline, CDR1 is MRHNA and CDR2 is SNTAGT. CDR3 DNA sequence: TGTGCCAGCAGCCAGACCGGGACTAGCGGCCAAGAGACCCAGTACTTC. This encodes CASSQTGTSGQETQYF.

CDR3 nucleotide sequence: TGTGCCAGCAGTTTCTGGAGCAGGATGGCCAAAAACATTCAGTACTTC. The encoded protein is CASSFWSRMAKNIQYF. This chain joins TRBV28 and TRBJ2-4; D ambiguous. CDR1 is MDHEN, CDR2 SYDVKM, per germline. V lost 3 bases and J 1 base, leaving 13 bases between the germline ends. The CDR3 runs 16 residues.

This clone came up a few times. Germline is not matched at one junction end, which may reflect a read error. The chain's CDR3 is CASSLPPRTQANPGELFF. CDR3 coding DNA: TGTGCCAGCAGTCTCCCCCCCCGGACTCAAGCGAACCCCGGGGAGCTGTTTTTT. V is TRBV28 and J is TRBJ2-2; a weak D match, TRBD2 (5 bases). The V gene's germline CDR1 is MDHEN and CDR2 SYDVKM. The CDR3 has 18 amino acids.

CDR3 in amino acids: CASSFTSGSFYEQYF. DNA for the CDR3: TGCGCCAGCAGCTTTACTAGCGGGAGCTTCTACGAGCAGTACTTC. The genes are TRBV5-1 and TRBJ2-7; 11 nucleotides agree with TRBD2. The germline CDR1 and CDR2 sequences are SGHRS and YFSETQ. J was trimmed by 3 bases and V by 2 bases; bases with no gene match: 4. This CDR3 region has 15 residues.

This clone has ten or more counts. The genes are TRBV19 and TRBJ2-1; no firm D call. The CDR3 runs to 15 residues. Trimming stripped 0 bases from V and 8 bases from J, with 14 bases between. CDR1 and CDR2 from the germline V gene are LNHDA and SQIVND (reference sequence). The CDR3 region is CASSIDLLAPDEQFF. The CDR3 bases are TGTGCCAGTAGTATAGATCTACTCGCCCCGGATGAGCAGTTCTTC.

The chain is built from TRBV6-1 and TRBJ2-7; TRBD2 matches 7 bases. Looked up from germline, CDR1 is MNHNS and CDR2 is SASEGT. The CDR3 totals 15 residues. With V trimmed by 7 bases and J by 6 bases, 15 bases remained unmatched. The CDR3 reads CASNIAGSPTGEQYF. CDR3 DNA: TGTGCCAGCAATATAGCGGGTTCTCCCACTGGCGAGCAGTACTTC.